This record looks at one T cell receptor beta chain sequence and its context. What it binds is unknown. This entry belongs to a study of cytotoxic CD8 clonotypes in ibrutinib-treated CLL. Study as a whole: Samples averaged roughly 280,000 productive templates and just under 95,000 productive rearrangements. Study-wide points: Under therapy, public clonotypes either contracted or stayed stable, and they were uncommon.

Sequenced by immunoSEQ multiplex PCR; TCRdb stores in-frame clones only, minus some. The data show 250,000 or so clones, around three quarters seen once. CDR3 length equals 15 residues. V was cut by 3 bases and J by 4 bases, with 14 bases left in between. Germline V gene lookup returns CDR1 SGHRS and CDR2 YFSETQ. This receptor was obtained from a human donor with chronic lymphocytic leukemia. The sequences come from PBMCs, collected after 24 months of ibrutinib treatment. The chain couples TRBV5-1 to TRBJ1-3; no clear D. CDR3 in DNA: TGCGCCAGCAGCTCGCGCTCAGATTCCGGAAACACCATATATTTT. Its translation is CASSSRSDSGNTIYF.